The clone carrying this T cell receptor (beta chain) was observed a single time. Assay: immunoSEQ multiplex PCR; the TCRdb copy retains only in-frame clones and omits some. The table records under 150,000 clones, less than 95% of them present only once. Germline CDR1 reads SQVTM; CDR2 reads ANQGSEA. The V end was cut by 1 base, the J end by 3 bases, with 16 bases between. This CDR3 contains 16 residues. This specimen comes from a study of control samples from healthy donors and cancer patients. Sample: blood. The sequence came from a man younger than 45 in good health. The gene calls are TRBV29-1 and TRBJ2-4; the D gene is possibly TRBD2 (5 bases). CDR3: CSVEVSGDDFKNIQYF. For the CDR3, the DNA is TGCAGCGTTGAAGTTTCCGGGGATGACTTCAAAAACATTCAGTACTTC.